The rows below give T cell receptor beta chains drawn from one sample of a study of monozygotic twins with inflammatory bowel disease. Using the 5' RACE reads, TCRdb records one entry per CDR3 protein without DNA. The sample includes more than 75,000 distinct CDR3 sequences. The sequenced sample consisted of blood. The receptor set was obtained from a human donor with ulcerative colitis or Crohn's disease, or a healthy co-twin of an affected twin (not recorded which). Each CDR3 is given with its conserved first and last residue. The order of the fields is J gene, V gene, CDR3 protein.

J: TRBJ2-7
V: TRBV6-5
CDR3: CASSYSKGDRSYEQYF

J: TRBJ1-2
V: TRBV25-1
CDR3: CASREGYGYTF

J: TRBJ2-7
V: TRBV20-1
CDR3: CSVPRRSYEQYF

J: TRBJ2-1
V: TRBV20-1
CDR3: CSAPGRGSRGNEQFF

J: TRBJ2-3
V: TRBV20-1
CDR3: CSTGGGESTDTQYF

J: TRBJ1-6
V: TRBV12-3/TRBV12-4
CDR3: CASSYQELDNSPLHF

J: TRBJ1-6
V: TRBV12-3/TRBV12-4
CDR3: CASSRGTENSPLHF

J: TRBJ1-5
V: TRBV2
CDR3: CASSEARVSNQPQHF

J: TRBJ2-1
V: TRBV7-9
CDR3: CASSSPAGTSVVEQFF

J: TRBJ2-5
V: TRBV20-1
CDR3: CSALSGHLRVETQYF

J: TRBJ1-1
V: TRBV5-1
CDR3: CASSKTTVTNTEAFF

J: TRBJ1-1
V: TRBV6-2/TRBV6-3
CDR3: CASSYWNTEAFF

J: TRBJ1-1
V: TRBV7-8
CDR3: CASSLGSDGSEAFF

J: TRBJ2-7
V: TRBV6-1
CDR3: CASRKGPSGYEQYF

J: TRBJ1-4
V: TRBV5-1
CDR3: CASSSGQAWNNEKLFF

J: TRBJ1-6
V: TRBV2
CDR3: CASSGGQGSSPLHF

J: TRBJ2-3
V: TRBV7-8
CDR3: CASSFRQGNFRADTQYF

J: TRBJ2-7
V: TRBV27
CDR3: CTSSLRENPYEQYF

J: TRBJ2-3
V: TRBV5-6
CDR3: CASSYTGPTDTQYF

J: TRBJ2-2
V: TRBV14
CDR3: CASSQDPMATGELFF

J: TRBJ2-1
V: TRBV6-1
CDR3: CASSPLLTGMGDEQFF

J: TRBJ1-6
V: TRBV11-2
CDR3: CASSSRDTSYNSPLHF

J: TRBJ2-5
V: TRBV12-3/TRBV12-4
CDR3: CASSPTRGRGEETQYF

J: TRBJ2-1
V: TRBV25-1
CDR3: CASSDRTGVSYNEQFF

J: TRBJ1-4
V: TRBV6-1
CDR3: CASRGQYDEKLFF

J: TRBJ1-5
V: TRBV5-1
CDR3: CASSPEINQPQHF

J: TRBJ1-5
V: TRBV9
CDR3: CASSVSYRDQPQHF

J: TRBJ2-3
V: TRBV5-1
CDR3: CASSLGGPTDTQYF

J: TRBJ1-1
V: TRBV29-1
CDR3: CSVAGTGFPEAFF

J: TRBJ2-3
V: TRBV18
CDR3: CASSASSGRTDTQYF

J: TRBJ2-5
V: TRBV4-1
CDR3: CASSLRGEWVQETQYF

J: TRBJ2-5
V: TRBV29-1
CDR3: CSVNTAQGQETQYF

J: TRBJ2-3
V: TRBV5-4
CDR3: CASSLPLSTDTQYF

J: TRBJ1-5
V: TRBV5-5
CDR3: CASSLDVGARSQHF

J: TRBJ2-1
V: TRBV5-1
CDR3: CASSLTQGSYNEQFF

J: TRBJ1-4
V: TRBV29-1
CDR3: CSVLGGDEKLFF

J: TRBJ1-4
V: TRBV9
CDR3: CATPRDRDGAQGQFANEKLFF

J: TRBJ2-4
V: TRBV7-2
CDR3: CASSLANQNIQYF

J: TRBJ2-3
V: TRBV27
CDR3: CASGRQGVADTQYF

J: TRBJ2-3
V: TRBV3-1
CDR3: CASSQQVADTQYF

J: TRBJ2-5
V: TRBV20-1
CDR3: CSATGQKETQYF

J: TRBJ2-5
V: TRBV5-1
CDR3: CASSLGHPGQGAMKTQYF